Listed below are T cell receptor beta chains from one sample, sequenced in a study of blood T cell repertoires in COVID-19. Assay used: immunoSEQ multiplex PCR; TCRdb lists only in-frame clones, some missing. The repertoire holds around 80,000 clones, 70% to 85% seen once, with approximately 5.7% in the top ten. What was sequenced was peripheral blood. Every receptor here comes from a man aged 50 to 60 with active or convalescent COVID-19. Both conserved end residues are part of each CDR3. A D gene is named only where the DNA matches it firmly. Clone size, where shown, is once, few, many, or a class for clones that have expanded.

V	D	size	J	CDR3	DNA
TRBV15	NA	once	TRBJ1-4	CATTLVQGQKLFF	TGTGCCACCACCTTGGTCCAGGGGCAAAAACTGTTTTTT
TRBV19	NA	NA	TRBJ1-4	CASSISGRSNEKLFF	TGTGCCAGTAGTATTTCGGGGAGATCTAATGAAAAACTGTTTTTT
TRBV5-1	TRBD1	NA	TRBJ2-3	CASRTGTEPITDTQYF	TGCGCCAGCAGAACAGGGACAGAACCAATCACAGATACGCAGTATTTT
TRBV27	TRBD1	NA	TRBJ2-5	CASSSSRQGWETQYF	TGTGCCAGCAGTTCATCACGACAGGGATGGGAGACCCAGTACTTC
TRBV5-6	NA	few	TRBJ2-7	CASGRTDGVGYEQYF	TGTGCCAGCGGACGGACAGACGGGGTTGGCTACGAGCAGTACTTC
TRBV2	NA	NA	TRBJ1-5	CASSLTQDQPQHF	TGTGCCAGCAGCCTGACACAAGATCAGCCCCAGCATTTT
TRBV6-1	NA	NA	TRBJ2-1	CASSDSGSDEQFF	TGTGCCAGCAGTGATAGCGGCTCGGATGAGCAGTTCTTC
TRBV11-3	TRBD2	once	TRBJ2-1	CASSPAGVGYNEQFF	TGTGCCAGCAGCCCGGCGGGAGTCGGGTACAATGAGCAGTTCTTC
TRBV19	NA	NA	TRBJ1-3	CASRGEFAGNTIYF	TGTGCCAGTAGGGGCGAATTCGCTGGAAACACCATATATTTT
TRBV4-1	TRBD1	few	TRBJ1-2	CASSQTGGGYGYTF	TGCGCCAGCAGCCAGACAGGGGGTGGGTATGGCTACACCTTC
TRBV4-1	NA	few	TRBJ2-5	CASSQGIASQGGRETQYF	TGCGCCAGCAGCCAAGGAATCGCGAGCCAAGGGGGTAGAGAGACCCAGTACTTC
TRBV7-3	TRBD1	NA	TRBJ2-1	CASSPDRGGPFF	TGTGCCAGCAGCCCCGACAGGGGAGGTCCGTTCTTC
TRBV9	NA	NA	TRBJ1-1	CASSVSGNTEAFF	TGTGCCAGCAGCGTATCCGGGAACACTGAAGCTTTCTTT
TRBV4-1	TRBD1	NA	TRBJ1-2	CASSPTSGTGGFSNYGYTF	TGCGCCAGCAGCCCCACATCCGGGACAGGGGGCTTTAGTAACTATGGCTACACCTTC
TRBV5-8	NA	NA	TRBJ1-5	CASSFDGNQPQHF	TGTGCCAGCAGCTTCGACGGGAATCAGCCCCAGCATTTT
TRBV9	TRBD1	NA	TRBJ2-7	CASSDEGQGDDEQYF	TGTGCCAGCAGCGACGAGGGACAGGGGGACGACGAGCAGTACTTC
TRBV5-6	NA	NA	TRBJ2-3	CASSLGTGPSTDTQYF	TGTGCCAGCAGCTTGGGAACAGGGCCGAGCACAGATACGCAGTATTTT
TRBV7-2	NA	NA	TRBJ1-1	CASSLFPGRNTEAFF	TGTGCCAGCAGCTTATTCCCGGGAAGGAACACTGAAGCTTTCTTT
TRBV9	NA	NA	TRBJ2-7	CASSVTALSYEQYF	TGTGCCAGCAGCGTGACAGCTCTCTCCTACGAGCAGTACTTC
TRBV12-5	TRBD2	NA	TRBJ2-1	CASGFKRGGYEQFF	TGTGCTAGTGGTTTCAAGCGGGGGGGATATGAGCAGTTCTTC
TRBV25-1	TRBD1	NA	TRBJ1-1	CASTRTGNTEAFF	TGTGCCAGCACTAGGACAGGGAACACTGAAGCTTTCTTT
TRBV5-6	NA	NA	TRBJ1-1	CASSLTLNTEAFF	TGTGCCAGCAGCCTTACACTGAACACTGAAGCTTTCTTT
TRBV5-1	NA	NA	TRBJ2-2	CASSFPRGTTGELFF	TGCGCCAGCAGCTTCCCAAGGGGGACCACCGGGGAGCTGTTTTTT
TRBV30	TRBD1	NA	TRBJ1-6	CAWSGGTAIPLHF	TGTGCCTGGAGCGGCGGGACAGCCATACCCCTCCACTTT
TRBV29-1	NA	NA	TRBJ1-2	CSVDRGNYGYTF	TGCAGCGTTGATAGGGGCAACTATGGCTACACCTTC
TRBV3-1/TRBV3-2	NA	NA	TRBJ2-6	CASSRERQATTGANVLTF	TGTGCCAGCAGCCGAGAAAGACAGGCTACCACTGGGGCCAACGTCCTGACTTTC
TRBV18	NA	NA	TRBJ2-1	CASSPGGGSYNEQFF	TGTGCCAGCTCGCCCGGCGGTGGCTCCTACAATGAGCAGTTCTTC
TRBV6-5	TRBD2	NA	TRBJ2-4	CASTTGGPNIQYF	TGTGCCAGCACTACGGGGGGGCCGAACATTCAGTACTTC
TRBV7-2	NA	few	TRBJ2-5	CALGGQAGETQYF	TGTGCCCTCGGAGGGCAAGCTGGGGAGACCCAGTACTTC
TRBV2	NA	NA	TRBJ2-5	CASRRGSTIQETQYF	TGTGCCAGCAGGAGGGGGTCCACCATTCAAGAGACCCAGTACTTC
TRBV6-1	TRBD1	few	TRBJ2-5	CASSETTRGQGTQYF	TGTGCCAGCAGTGAGACCACGAGGGGGCAGGGGACCCAGTACTTC
TRBV2	TRBD2	NA	TRBJ2-2	CASSADSGGWTGELFF	TGTGCCAGCAGTGCGGATAGCGGGGGATGGACCGGGGAGCTGTTTTTT
TRBV5-6	TRBD2	NA	TRBJ2-3	CASSSEVPFATSGIDTQYF	TGTGCCAGCAGCAGTGAAGTCCCTTTCGCGACTAGCGGCATAGATACGCAGTATTTT
TRBV2	NA	NA	TRBJ2-5	CASSDEETQYF	TGTGCCAGCAGTGACGAGGAGACCCAGTACTTC
TRBV4-3	NA	NA	TRBJ1-6	CASSQVIDNSISPLHF	TGCGCCAGCAGCCAGGTGATTGACAACTCAATTTCACCCCTCCACTTT